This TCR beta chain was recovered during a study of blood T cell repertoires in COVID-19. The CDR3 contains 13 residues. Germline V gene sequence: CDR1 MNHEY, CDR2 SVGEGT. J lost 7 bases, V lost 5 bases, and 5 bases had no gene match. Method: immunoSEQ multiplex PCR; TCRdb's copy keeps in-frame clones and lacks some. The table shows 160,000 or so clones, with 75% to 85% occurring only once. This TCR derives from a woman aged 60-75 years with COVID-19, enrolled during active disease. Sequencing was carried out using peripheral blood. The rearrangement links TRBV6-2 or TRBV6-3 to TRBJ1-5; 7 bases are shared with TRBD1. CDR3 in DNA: TGTGCCAGCAGTCCGGACAGGAGGCAGCCCCAGCATTTT. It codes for CASSPDRRQPQHF.